What follows is one T cell receptor (beta chain) and its context. Its antigen is not identified. The data were produced by immunoSEQ multiplex PCR, yet TCRdb's version contains in-frame clones alone and is incomplete. The data show 70,000 to 100,000 clones, more than 75% seen once. Healthy donors had no documented immune events, such as infections, while sampled. The germline V gene encodes CDR1 SGHRS and CDR2 YFSETQ. The V and J ends lost 0 bases and 0 bases respectively, with 11 bases between them. The CDR3 is 16 amino acids. The data originate from a study of identifying expanded T cells in peripheral blood. Study-wide points: Clone count variance between roughly 2-week samples rose with total template count. About 1.3 clones differed between technical replicates, versus around 16 and 19 over time.

V is TRBV5-1 and J is TRBJ2-3; D is unresolved. The sample taken for sequencing was blood. The receptor was derived from a person aged 18 to 70 in good health. The CDR3 loop reads CASSLGAPSSTDTQYF. CDR3 in DNA: TGCGCCAGCAGCTTGGGGGCCCCTTCCAGCACAGATACGCAGTATTTT.